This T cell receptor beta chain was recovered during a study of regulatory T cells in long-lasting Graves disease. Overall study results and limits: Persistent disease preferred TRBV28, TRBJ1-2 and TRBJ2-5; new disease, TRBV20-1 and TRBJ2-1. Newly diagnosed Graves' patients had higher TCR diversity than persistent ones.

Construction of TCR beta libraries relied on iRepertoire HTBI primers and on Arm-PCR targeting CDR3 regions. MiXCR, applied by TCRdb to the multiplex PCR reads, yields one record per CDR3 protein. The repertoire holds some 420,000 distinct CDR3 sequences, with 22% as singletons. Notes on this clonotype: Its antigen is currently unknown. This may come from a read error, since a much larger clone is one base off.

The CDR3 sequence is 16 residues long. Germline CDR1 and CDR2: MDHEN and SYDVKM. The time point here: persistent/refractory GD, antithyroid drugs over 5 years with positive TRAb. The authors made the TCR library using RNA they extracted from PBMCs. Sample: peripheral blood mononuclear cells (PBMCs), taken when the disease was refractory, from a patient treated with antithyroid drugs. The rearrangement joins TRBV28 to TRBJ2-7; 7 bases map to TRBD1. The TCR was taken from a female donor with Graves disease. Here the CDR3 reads CASSSLLGQASCEQYF. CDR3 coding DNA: TGTGCCAGCAGTTCCCTTTTAGGACAGGCATCCTGCGAGCAGTACTTC.